This entry is about one TCR beta chain. Someone with COVID-19 had been met by exposed participants within 2 weeks before study entry. In the authors' methods: Amplification of reference gene primers provided the estimated nucleated cell counts. Produced via immunoSEQ multiplex PCR; TCRdb's table is partial and in-frame only. V, J and clone size are those of that table, while D and trimming were read from the DNA. The sample has some 320,000 clones; just under 90% are singletons. The data were obtained in a study of blood T cell repertoires in COVID-19. Overall study context: Acute and convalescent COVID-19 specimens originated in the United States, Italy and Spain. T cells, B-cell-depleted T cells, or PBMCs supplied cDNA or gDNA.

V lost 1 base and J lost 4, with 4 bases in between. Germline V lookup: CDR1 SGHTA, CDR2 FQGNSA. CDR3 length: 12 residues. This clonotype was sampled from a woman between 50 and 59 years old who had been exposed to COVID-19. The V call is TRBV7-2, the J call TRBJ1-2; D ambiguous. Material for sequencing was PBMCs or T cells enriched from blood (not recorded which). DNA of the CDR3: TGTGCCAGCAGCTTAGACAGCTATGGCTACACCTTC. Its protein product is CASSLDSYGYTF.